What follows are 22 T cell receptor beta chains derived from one specimen sequenced in a study of cytotoxic CD8 clonotypes in ibrutinib-treated CLL. Assay used: immunoSEQ multiplex PCR; TCRdb lists only in-frame clones, some missing. The table records about 130,000 clones, 70% to 80% of them present only once. This material consisted of PBMCs, taken after 24 months of ibrutinib treatment. These receptors came from a human donor with chronic lymphocytic leukemia.

V gene TRBV7-3 combines with J gene TRBJ2-1; possible D gene TRBD1, 5 bases. The CDR3 has 16 residues. CDR1 and CDR2 (germline): SGHTA, FQGTGA. With 8 bases removed from V and 0 bases from J, the gap between germline ends came to 17 bases. The CDR3 DNA sequence: TGTGCCAGCGGGCCTCCAGGGCAGAGCTCCTACAATGAGCAGTTCTTC. The encoded protein is CASGPPGQSSYNEQFF. The full variable domain, rest sourced from reference TRBV7-3 and TRBJ2-1, is GAGVSQTPSNKVTEKGKYVELRCDPISGHTALYWYRQSLGQGPEFLIYFQGTGAADDSGLPNDRFFAVRPEGSVSTLKIQRTERGDSAVYLCASGPPGQSSYNEQFFGPGTRLTVL.

This clone was detected only once. The V and J genes are TRBV19 and TRBJ1-6; 8 bases are shared with TRBD1. This CDR3 is 15 amino acids long. The J segment lost 2 bases and the V segment lost 4 bases, leaving 1 base of the junction unmatched. Germline CDR1 reads LNHDA; CDR2 reads SQIVND (reference sequence). Written as DNA, the CDR3 is TGTGCCAGTAGTAACAGGGGGGCCTATAATTCACCCCTCCACTTT. Protein product: CASSNRGAYNSPLHF.

The gene calls are TRBV6-1 and TRBJ1-2; D possibly corresponds to TRBD1 (6 bases). This CDR3 has 14 amino acids. The ends were cut back, 5 bases at V and 0 bases at J, with 10 bases in the middle. From germline, CDR1 is MNHNS and CDR2 SASEGT. CDR3 amino acids: CASSPTGTNYGYTF. The CDR3 DNA reads TGTGCCAGCAGTCCCACAGGGACTAACTATGGCTACACCTTC.

J is TRBJ2-2 and V is TRBV7-2; 7 bases fit TRBD1. This CDR3 comprises 16 residues. CDR1 and CDR2 (germline): SGHTA, FQGNSA. The junction had 5 bases not matched to a gene; V was cut back by 2 bases and J by 2 bases. DNA of the CDR3: TGTGCCAGCAGCTTACTTAACAGGGGCAACACCGGGGAGCTGTTTTTT. It translates to CASSLLNRGNTGELFF. Based on the CDR3 plus reference TRBV7-2 and TRBJ2-2, the full variable domain is GAGVSQSPSNKVTEKGKDVELRCDPISGHTALYWYRQSLGQGLEFLIYFQGNSAPDKSGLPSDRFSAERTGGSVSTLTIQRTQQEDSAVYLCASSLLNRGNTGELFFGEGSRLTVL.

V gene TRBV21-1 combines with J gene TRBJ2-2; TRBD2, as called in the table, went unchecked against the DNA. TRBV21-1 is deemed a pseudogene. This CDR3 has 13 residues. CDR3 amino acids: CASRARDLKELFF. In DNA, the CDR3 is TGTGCCAGCAGAGCAAGGGACTTAAAGGAGCTGTTTTTT.

Only a few counts were recorded for this clone. The chain employs TRBV7-8 and TRBJ2-4, with D possibly TRBD2 on 6 matching bases. The CDR3 totals 18 residues. The germline gives CDR1 SGHVS, CDR2 FQNEAQ. Between the trimmed V and J ends, which lost 5 bases and 0 bases, there was a span of 20 bases. The CDR3 loop is CASSHPPHLALAKNIQYF. The CDR3 DNA reads as TGTGCCAGCAGCCATCCCCCCCACCTAGCGCTAGCCAAAAACATTCAGTACTTC.

The CDR3 sequence is CASRRTPNTEAFF. CDR3 nucleotide sequence: TGTGCCAGCAGACGGACCCCTAACACTGAAGCTTTCTTT. The rearrangement uses TRBV7-3 and TRBJ1-1; D remains unclear. Germline V gene lookup returns CDR1 SGHTA and CDR2 FQGTGA. Trimming took off 6 bases at V and 2 bases at J, with 10 bases between the two ends. This CDR3 is 13 amino acids long.

The chain carries TRBV5-1 and TRBJ1-1, with a possible D match to TRBD1 (6 bases). Trimming removed 4 bases at V and 6 bases at J, with 13 bases between. Germline V gives CDR1 SGHRS, CDR2 YFSETQ. This CDR3 comprises 13 residues. This CDR3 reads CASSNLDSPEAFF. CDR3 in DNA: TGCGCCAGCAGCAACCTGGACAGCCCTGAAGCTTTCTTT.

The chain is built from TRBV30 and TRBJ1-1; the D gene is possibly TRBD1 (5 bases). Germline V gene lookup returns CDR1 GTSNPN and CDR2 SVGIG (reference sequence). Trimming shortened V by 5 bases and J by 11 bases, and 18 bases separated the two germline ends. The CDR3 contains 12 residues. The CDR3 DNA sequence: TGTGCCTGGCTCCTTGGGGCCCGAGGGGCTTTCTTT. This translates into CAWLLGARGAFF.

In this sample, this clone turned up once. The rearrangement links TRBV11-2 to TRBJ1-4; weak D call: TRBD1 (6 bases). The CDR3 has 14 amino acids. CDR1 is SGHAT and CDR2 is FQNNGV in the germline V gene. Trimming took 4 bases from V and 3 from J, leaving 9 bases between them. Here the CDR3 reads CASSSDSANEKLFF. DNA for the CDR3: TGTGCCAGCAGCTCGGACAGCGCTAATGAAAAACTGTTTTTT.

This clone occurred many times. This chain joins TRBV28 and TRBJ2-1, with 8 bases that match TRBD1. The CDR3 is 14 residues long. Germline CDR1 MDHEN, CDR2 SYDVKM. With V trimmed by 0 bases and J by 7 bases, 2 bases remained unmatched. The CDR3 region is CASSLWQGANEQFF. In DNA, the CDR3 is TGTGCCAGCAGTTTATGGCAGGGGGCGAATGAGCAGTTCTTC.

The CDR3 region has the DNA TGTGCCAGCAGTTCATTGGACAGGGGGCTTGGGACTGAAGCTTTCTTT. This codes for CASSSLDRGLGTEAFF. The gene calls are TRBV27 and TRBJ1-1; the match to TRBD1 covers 11 bases. Germline V gene data show CDR1 as MNHEY and CDR2 as SMNVEV (reference sequence). The junction had 9 bases not matched to a gene; V was cut back by 4 bases and J by 5 bases. The CDR3 sequence is 16 residues long.

The chain uses TRBV7-3 and TRBJ2-2; D gene uncertain. The CDR3 loop spans 12 amino acids. V shed 1 base and J shed 6 bases, with 3 bases lying between them. Germline V gives CDR1 SGHTA, CDR2 FQGTGA. The CDR3 DNA follows: TGTGCCAGCAGCTTAAGGCCCGGGGAGCTGTTTTTT. As protein: CASSLRPGELFF.

This sequence joins TRBV5-6 and TRBJ2-7, with 8 positions matching TRBD1. V trimming: 4 bases; J trimming: 5 bases; junction bases outside the gene matches: 5. CDR1 and CDR2 from the germline V gene are SGHDT and YYEEEE. CDR3 length: 13 residues. In nucleotides, the CDR3 is TGTGCCAGCAGCCCGGGACAGGCCCACGAGCAGTACTTC. Translated: CASSPGQAHEQYF.

The genes are TRBV30 and TRBJ1-1; 7 nucleotides line up with TRBD1. J lost 4 bases, V lost 5 bases, and 4 bases had no gene match. In germline, CDR1 is GTSNPN, CDR2 SVGIG (reference sequence). The CDR3 covers 12 residues. The DNA for the CDR3 is TGTGCCTGGTACAGGGGCGGCACTGAAGCTTTCTTT. It encodes CAWYRGGTEAFF.

The chain recombines TRBV19 with TRBJ2-7; D assignment may be TRBD1 or TRBD2 (5 bases each). The germline V gene encodes CDR1 LNHDA and CDR2 SQIVND (reference sequence). The CDR3 has 14 amino acids. Trimming took 1 base from V and 2 from J, leaving 9 bases between them. The CDR3 nucleotides are TGTGCCAGTAGTATAGGGACGGGACCCTACGAGCAGTACTTC. Translation: CASSIGTGPYEQYF.

The gene calls are TRBV19 and TRBJ1-1; D might be TRBD1 (5 bases). This CDR3 comprises 18 residues. V was pared by 3 bases and J by 4 bases, with 24 bases between. Germline CDR1 LNHDA, CDR2 SQIVND (reference sequence). CDR3 nucleotides: TGTGCCAGTAGTATCGGGATGGGGGTTTGGGCCTTTGGCACTGAAGCTTTCTTT. Its translation is CASSIGMGVWAFGTEAFF.

This chain connects TRBV7-2 to TRBJ2-6; D not resolved. Trimming removed 6 bases from V and 2 bases from J, with 14 bases in between. Looked up from germline, CDR1 is SGHTA and CDR2 is FQGNSA. The CDR3 loop spans 16 amino acids. CDR3 coding DNA: TGTGCCAGCAGACGCGCGTCAGGTGCTGGGGCCAACGTCCTGACTTTC. This gives the protein CASRRASGAGANVLTF.

This clone was detected a few times. The genes are TRBV4-2 and TRBJ2-5; 9 positions match TRBD2. V lost 0 bases, J lost 5 bases, and 10 bases stayed unmatched. CDR1 is LGHNA, CDR2 YNFKEQ, per germline. The CDR3 runs to 17 residues. Here the CDR3 DNA reads TGTGCCAGCAGCCAAGAGATGGGTCTAGCGGGACGGGAGACCCAGTACTTC. Protein: CASSQEMGLAGRETQYF.

CDR3 residues: CASSITQGDNEQYF. In DNA form, the CDR3 reads TGTGCCAGTAGCATTACCCAGGGGGACAACGAGCAGTACTTC. The chain couples TRBV19 to TRBJ2-7; 7 bases line up with TRBD1. CDR1 and CDR2 (germline): LNHDA, SQIVND (reference sequence). The CDR3 totals 14 residues. The ends lost 6 bases at V and 5 bases at J; junction bases unmatched: 10.

The rearrangement joins TRBV7-8 to TRBJ2-7; 9 bases map to TRBD1. After removal of 5 bases from V and 2 bases from J, the junction contained 4 bases not matched to a gene. Per the germline V gene, CDR1 is SGHVS and CDR2 is FQNEAQ. This CDR3 has 14 residues. As DNA, the CDR3 is TGTGCCAGCAGCCCCGGGACAGGGACCTACGAGCAGTACTTC. Translated, it gives CASSPGTGTYEQYF.

The chain is built from TRBV7-3 and TRBJ2-7; D is unresolved. The germline V gene has CDR1 SGHTA and CDR2 FQGTGA. Trimming took off 1 base at V and 5 bases at J, with 9 bases between the two ends. This CDR3 comprises 13 residues. CDR3 sequence (DNA): TGTGCCAGCAGCTTAAACGTCCGCCACGAGCAGTACTTC. Translated, it gives CASSLNVRHEQYF.